One and the same sample provided the 20 T cell receptor beta chains below, sequenced in a study of blood T cell repertoires in COVID-19. Profiling relied on immunoSEQ multiplex PCR, and the TCRdb table lists in-frame clones only, not all of them. The top ten hold approximately 4.1% of the sample, which has about 110,000 clones, over 80% seen once. The material sequenced was peripheral blood. The receptor source for this set is a woman aged 70-85 years with acute or convalescent COVID-19.

This rearrangement joins TRBV11-3 to TRBJ2-3; 9 bases are shared with TRBD2. The CDR3 extends over 16 amino acids. Germline V gene data show CDR1 as SGHNT and CDR2 as YENEEA. V trimming: 2 bases; J trimming: 7 bases; junction bases outside the gene matches: 10. Here the CDR3 reads CASSLSAGGPLNTQYF. CDR3 bases: TGTGCCAGCAGCTTATCGGCGGGAGGGCCTTTGAATACGCAGTATTTT.

This chain connects TRBV18 to TRBJ2-1; 9 positions agree with TRBD1. CDR3 length: 12 amino acids. Germline V lookup: CDR1 KGHSH, CDR2 LQKENI. The V and J ends lost 3 bases and 10 bases, in that order; junction bases with no gene match: 1. CDR3 sequence reads: CASSPGTGEQFF. Written as DNA, the CDR3 is TGTGCCAGCTCACCGGGGACAGGGGAGCAGTTCTTC.

This clone has just a few counts. V is TRBV7-2 and J is TRBJ2-1; no definite D call. Germline-derived CDR1 and CDR2 are SGHTA and FQGNSA. The length of the CDR3 is 14 residues. Trimming removed 5 bases at V and 6 bases at J, with 14 bases between. CDR3 in amino acids: CASSAGGSVNEQFF. The CDR3 nucleotides read TGTGCCAGCAGCGCCGGCGGAAGCGTCAATGAGCAGTTCTTC. The variable domain in full, completed from reference TRBV7-2 and TRBJ2-1, reads GAGVSQSPSNKVTEKGKDVELRCDPISGHTALYWYRQSLGQGLEFLIYFQGNSAPDKSGLPSDRFSAERTGGSVSTLTIQRTQQEDSAVYLCASSAGGSVNEQFFGPGTRLTVL.

This chain links TRBV6-6 with TRBJ1-1; no reliable D call. The V end was cut by 2 bases, the J end by 11 bases, with 9 bases between. Per the germline V gene, CDR1 is MNHNY and CDR2 is SVGAGI (reference sequence). The CDR3 is made up of 11 amino acids. The DNA of the CDR3 is TGTGCCAGCAGTTACGCCCGGGTGGCTTTCTTT. Translating gives CASSYARVAFF.

This clone was seen a few times. CDR3 bases: TGTGCCAGCTCACCAGACAGGGACACTAATGAAAAACTGTTTTTT. Translating it yields CASSPDRDTNEKLFF. The chain recombines TRBV18 with TRBJ1-4, with 7 bases matching TRBD1. With 2 bases clipped from V and 2 bases from J, the junction kept 2 bases outside the gene matches. This CDR3 contains 15 residues. Per the germline V gene, CDR1 is KGHSH and CDR2 is LQKENI.

The CDR3 sequence is CASRIQGSGHEQYV. CDR3 DNA sequence: TGTGCCAGCAGAATACAGGGGAGTGGTCACGAGCAGTACGTC. The V call is TRBV6-5, the J call TRBJ2-7; 7 bases match TRBD1. Germline assignment: CDR1 MNHEY and CDR2 SVGAGI. The CDR3 consists of 14 residues. V was pared by 6 bases and J by 5 bases, with 10 bases of the junction left unmatched.

This clone occurred once. V gene TRBV6-5 combines with J gene TRBJ1-2; 7 positions match TRBD1. The CDR3 consists of 13 residues. Germline-derived CDR1 and CDR2 are MNHEY and SVGAGI. The junction had 9 bases not matched to a gene; V was cut back by 6 bases and J by 8 bases. The CDR3 is CASRTGSLGGYTF. The CDR3, as DNA: TGTGCCAGCAGGACAGGGAGTCTGGGAGGCTACACCTTC.

This chain uses TRBV9 with TRBJ2-3; D is undetermined. The ends were cut back, 2 bases at V and 1 base at J, with 2 bases in the middle. Germline-derived CDR1 and CDR2 are SGDLS and YYNGEE. The CDR3 is 12 residues long. Written as DNA, the CDR3 is TGTGCCAGCAGCGTCGGCACAGATACGCAGTATTTT. As protein: CASSVGTDTQYF.

The chain links TRBV7-2 to TRBJ1-2; TRBD1 might be the D (5 bases). The germline gives CDR1 SGHTA, CDR2 FQGNSA. The CDR3 consists of 13 residues. V was clipped by 6 bases and J by 1 base, with 9 bases between them. As DNA, the CDR3 is TGTGCCAGCAGGACAGTTTATAACTATGGCTACACCTTC. Translation gives CASRTVYNYGYTF. Filled out from reference TRBV7-2 and TRBJ1-2, the complete variable domain reads GAGVSQSPSNKVTEKGKDVELRCDPISGHTALYWYRQSLGQGLEFLIYFQGNSAPDKSGLPSDRFSAERTGGSVSTLTIQRTQQEDSAVYLCASRTVYNYGYTFGSGTRLTVV.

The chain uses TRBV5-6 and TRBJ2-2, with 13 bases fitting TRBD2. This CDR3 is built from 18 residues. V shed 3 bases, J shed 1 base, and the junction held 6 bases outside the gene matches. Per germline, CDR1 SGHDT and CDR2 YYEEEE. CDR3 residues: CASSWYRTSGGNTGELFF. The CDR3 nucleotides are TGTGCCAGCAGCTGGTACAGGACTAGCGGGGGGAACACCGGGGAGCTGTTTTTT.

This clone appeared a single time. V gene TRBV13 combines with J gene TRBJ1-5; maybe TRBD1 (5 bases). Germline V CDR1 and CDR2: PRHDT, FYEKMQ (reference sequence). The V end lost 6 bases, the J end lost 0 bases, and 9 bases lay between the germline ends. This CDR3 is 14 amino acids long. The CDR3 spells CASSLGDSNQPQHF. For the CDR3, the DNA is TGTGCCAGCAGTCTAGGGGATAGCAATCAGCCCCAGCATTTT.

This chain links TRBV7-2 with TRBJ1-4, with a tentative D call TRBD1 (5 bases). V was clipped by 5 bases and J by 9 bases, with 16 bases between them. The germline V gene has CDR1 SGHTA and CDR2 FQGNSA. The CDR3 contains 14 residues. The CDR3 DNA reads as TGTGCCAGCAGCCAATTAGCGGGGGGGAAAAAACTGTTTTTT. Encoded protein: CASSQLAGGKKLFF.

The J gene is TRBJ1-1, the V gene TRBV2; no firm D call. Trimming cost V 3 bases and J 1 base, with 21 bases left between them. In germline, CDR1 is SNHLY, CDR2 FYNNEI. There are 18 residues in the CDR3. CDR3 nucleotide sequence: TGTGCCAGCAGTGATCCGGGATATATTGGGTCGGGGAACACTGAAGCTTTCTTT. It specifies CASSDPGYIGSGNTEAFF.

The chain employs TRBV2 and TRBJ2-1; TRBD2 aligns across 13 bases. Trimming at V came to 6 bases and at J to 7 bases, leaving 6 bases not matched to a gene. CDR3 length: 15 amino acids. Germline V CDR1 and CDR2: SNHLY, FYNNEI. The DNA for the CDR3 is TGTGCCAGCAGCGCGGGACTAGCGGGGCCAAATGAGCAGTTCTTC. Its translation: CASSAGLAGPNEQFF. The full variable domain, in which reference TRBV2 and TRBJ2-1 provide the parts outside the CDR3, is EPEVTQTPSHQVTQMGQEVILRCVPISNHLYFYWYRQILGQKVEFLVSFYNNEISEKSEIFDDQFSVERPDGSNFTLKIRSTKLEDSAMYFCASSAGLAGPNEQFFGPGTRLTVL.

The chain is built from TRBV28 and TRBJ1-6; 8 nucleotides agree with TRBD1. Looked up from germline, CDR1 is MDHEN and CDR2 is SYDVKM. Trimming took 5 bases from V and 7 from J; bases not matched to a gene: 7. This CDR3 comprises 15 residues. The CDR3, as DNA: TGTGCCAGCAGTCCACGGACAGGGCGAAATTCACCCCTCCACTTT. Translating gives CASSPRTGRNSPLHF.

The chain recombines TRBV19 with TRBJ1-2; 7 nucleotides align to TRBD1. Germline trimming cut 2 bases from V and 3 bases from J; bases unmatched to any gene: 3. Per germline, CDR1 LNHDA and CDR2 SQIVND (reference sequence). The CDR3 length is 14 residues. The CDR3 loop reads CASSIRDSYYGYTF. In DNA, the CDR3 is TGTGCCAGTAGTATAAGGGACAGCTACTATGGCTACACCTTC.

This chain joins TRBV6-5 and TRBJ1-5; 7 nucleotides agree with TRBD1. Germline CDR1 and CDR2: MNHEY and SVGAGI. V shed 4 bases and J 6 bases; nucleotides not matched to a gene: 6. This CDR3 is 14 amino acids long. This chain's CDR3 is CASSSTGVSQPQHF. CDR3 sequence (DNA): TGTGCCAGCAGTTCAACAGGGGTCAGTCAGCCCCAGCATTTT.

The chain joins TRBV9 to TRBJ1-6; 7 nucleotides line up with TRBD1. The CDR3 spans 15 residues. V was pared by 1 base and J by 7 bases, with 5 bases of the junction left unmatched. Germline V gives CDR1 SGDLS, CDR2 YYNGEE. CDR3 in amino acids: CASSVRDSLNSPLHF. The CDR3 nucleotides read TGTGCCAGCAGCGTACGGGACAGTTTGAATTCACCCCTCCACTTT.

V usage is TRBV7-6 and J usage is TRBJ2-5; 8 bases line up with TRBD2. After removal of 4 bases from V and 3 bases from J, the junction contained 7 bases not matched to a gene. The length of the CDR3 is 15 residues. Germline V gives CDR1 SGHVS, CDR2 FNYEAQ. CDR3: CASSSSSGREETQYF. The CDR3 nucleotides read TGTGCCAGCAGCTCCTCCTCCGGGAGGGAAGAGACCCAGTACTTC.

This rearrangement joins TRBV4-1 to TRBJ2-7; TRBD2 aligns across 10 bases. Germline CDR1 MGHRA, CDR2 YSYEKL. The J segment lost 9 bases and the V segment lost 1 base, leaving 15 bases of the junction unmatched. The CDR3 length is 17 residues. The CDR3 sequence: CASSQAFKASGSLRQYF. The CDR3 coding sequence is TGCGCCAGCAGCCAAGCCTTCAAGGCTAGCGGGAGCCTAAGGCAGTACTTC.